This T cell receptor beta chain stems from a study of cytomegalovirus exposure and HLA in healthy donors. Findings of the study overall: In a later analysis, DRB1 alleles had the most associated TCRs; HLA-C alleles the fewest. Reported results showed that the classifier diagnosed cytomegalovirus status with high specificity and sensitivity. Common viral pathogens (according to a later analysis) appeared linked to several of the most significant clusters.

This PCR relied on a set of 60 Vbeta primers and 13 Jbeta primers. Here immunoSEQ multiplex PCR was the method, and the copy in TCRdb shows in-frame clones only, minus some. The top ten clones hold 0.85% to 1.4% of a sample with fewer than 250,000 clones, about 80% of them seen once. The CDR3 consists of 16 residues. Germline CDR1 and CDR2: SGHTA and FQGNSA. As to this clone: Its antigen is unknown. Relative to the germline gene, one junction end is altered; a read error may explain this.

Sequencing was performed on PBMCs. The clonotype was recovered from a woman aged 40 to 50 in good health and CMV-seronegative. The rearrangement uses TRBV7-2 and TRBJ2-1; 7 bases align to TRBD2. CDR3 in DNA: TGTGCCAGCAGATTAGTAGCGGGCTACTCCTACAATGAGCAGTTCTTC. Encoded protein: CASRLVAGYSYNEQFF.